The 17 T cell receptor beta chains below were found in one sample sequenced in a study of response to subunit inactivated influenza vaccine. TCRdb passed the RT-PCR reads through MiXCR, listing each CDR3 protein once. The data contain over 400,000 distinct CDR3 sequences, approximately 13% of them seen just once; the ten biggest clones take up around 13%. The material was PBMCs from blood, obtained about 6 weeks after vaccination. The source of these receptors is a man aged 50-60 years who received an inactivated influenza vaccine.

This clonotype has ten or more counts. This rearrangement joins TRBV10-3 to TRBJ2-5; unclear D gene. Germline V CDR1 and CDR2: ENHRY, SYGVKD. The CDR3 has 12 residues. The ends were cut back, 4 bases at V and 5 bases at J, with 8 bases in the middle. In nucleotides, the CDR3 is TGTGCCATCAGTGGAAGTGGCGAGACCCAGTACTTC. This sequence encodes CAISGSGETQYF.

This clonotype appeared a few times. This sequence joins TRBV6-6 and TRBJ2-2; 8 nucleotides line up with TRBD1. Germline trimming cut 9 bases from V and 6 bases from J; bases unmatched to any gene: 6. There are 13 residues in the CDR3. Germline V gene sequence: CDR1 MNHNY, CDR2 SVGAGI (reference sequence). The CDR3 bases are TGTGCCAGTTACTTGACAGGGGCCGGGGAGCTGTTTTTT. Encoded protein: CASYLTGAGELFF.

This clonotype has a single count. Its ends do not fully match the called genes, so a read error is possible. This rearrangement joins TRBV20-1 to TRBJ1-3; D perhaps matches TRBD1 (5 bases). The CDR3 is made up of 14 amino acids. CDR1 DFQATT and CDR2 SNEGSKA come from the germline V gene (reference sequence). The CDR3 region has the DNA TGCAGTGCCAGAGCTCCAGGGTCAGGAAACACCATGTATTTT. It specifies CSARAPGSGNTMYF.

V and J are TRBV20-1 and TRBJ2-3; tentative D call: TRBD1 (6 bases). Trimming stripped 3 bases from V and 7 bases from J, with 11 bases between. The CDR3 spans 12 residues. CDR1 is DFQATT and CDR2 is SNEGSKA in the germline V gene (reference sequence). CDR3 region: CSARADSNTQYF. DNA of the CDR3: TGCAGTGCTAGGGCGGACAGTAATACGCAGTATTTT.

The chain links TRBV12-3 or TRBV12-4 to TRBJ1-2; 7 positions agree with TRBD1. The CDR3 consists of 14 residues. Trimming at V came to 4 bases and at J to 4 bases, leaving 6 bases not matched to a gene. CDR3 DNA sequence: TGTGCCAGCAGTTCCCAACAGGGGACCTATGGCTACACCTTC. This sequence encodes CASSSQQGTYGYTF.

This clonotype was counted between two and nine times. V is TRBV10-3 and J is TRBJ2-3; 12 nucleotides match TRBD2. The CDR3 has 16 amino acids. Germline CDR1 ENHRY, CDR2 SYGVKD. The junction had 8 bases not matched to a gene; V was cut back by 5 bases and J by 5 bases. The CDR3 DNA reads as TGTGCCATCAGTCCCCGACTAGCGGGAGTAGGAGATACGCAGTATTTT. Translation gives CAISPRLAGVGDTQYF.

This chain uses TRBV4-2 with TRBJ1-3; the D is unclear. Trimming shortened V by 4 bases and J by 4 bases, and 17 bases separated the two germline ends. The CDR3 has 16 residues. Germline values: CDR1 LGHNA, CDR2 YNFKEQ. CDR3 sequence reads: CASSLSLGEMGNTIYF. CDR3 DNA sequence: TGTGCCAGCAGCCTTTCACTCGGGGAAATGGGAAACACCATATATTTT.

This clonotype was detected only a few times. This chain links TRBV12-3 or TRBV12-4 with TRBJ2-7; D remains unclear. The length of the CDR3 is 13 residues. Trimming shortened V by 1 base and J by 4 bases, and 8 bases separated the two germline ends. CDR3 DNA sequence: TGTGCCAGCAGTTTAGTTGCCGGATACGAGCAGTACTTC. Amino acid sequence: CASSLVAGYEQYF.

This clonotype turned up a few times. The chain employs TRBV19 and TRBJ1-2; D gene ambiguous. V lost 5 bases and J 12 bases, leaving 7 bases between the germline ends. The CDR3 covers 9 residues. Per germline, CDR1 LNHDA and CDR2 SQIVND (reference sequence). The CDR3 coding sequence is TGTGCCAGTAGTCCATCCCACACCTTC. Amino acid sequence: CASSPSHTF.

This clonotype was seen more than once but under ten times. The chain has TRBV6-2 or TRBV6-3 and TRBJ2-1; D gene unclear. Trimming shortened V by 5 bases and J by 1 base, and 6 bases separated the two germline ends. This CDR3 comprises 13 residues. CDR1 is MNHEY, CDR2 SVGEGT, per germline. This CDR3 reads CASSIESYNEQFF. The CDR3 DNA reads TGTGCCAGCAGTATCGAGTCCTACAATGAGCAGTTCTTC.

The chain couples TRBV6-2 or TRBV6-3 to TRBJ2-7; 8 positions match TRBD2. This CDR3 contains 15 residues. The junction had 8 bases not matched to a gene; V was cut back by 4 bases and J by 3 bases. Germline CDR1 MNHEY, CDR2 SVGEGT. The chain's CDR3 is CASSSFGREGYEQYF. In nucleotides, the CDR3 is TGTGCCAGCAGTTCCTTTGGACGGGAGGGCTACGAGCAGTACTTC.

Comment on this clonotype: Given a much more abundant clone one base away, this may be a read error. V gene TRBV7-9 combines with J gene TRBJ2-5; D call uncertain. Germline CDR1 SEHNR, CDR2 FQNEAQ (reference sequence). The CDR3 has 14 residues. CDR3 protein: CVSSLDRTVETQYF. The CDR3 coding sequence is TGTGTCAGCAGCTTAGATCGGACGGTAGAGACCCAGTACTTC.

There are a few counts of this clonotype. The rearrangement joins TRBV29-1 to TRBJ2-5, with a weak D call TRBD2 (5 bases). Germline CDR1 reads SQVTM; CDR2 reads ANQGSEA. The V gene lost 4 bases and the J gene lost 5 bases, with 14 bases spanning the gap. The CDR3 runs 13 residues. The CDR3 DNA is TGCAGCGTTGCCTCGGGAAGTAGGGAGACCCAGTACTTC. It translates to CSVASGSRETQYF.

This clonotype has more than one count but fewer than ten. The chain is built from TRBV19 and TRBJ2-3; 11 bases match TRBD1. J lost 3 bases, V lost 3 bases, and 14 bases had no gene match. In germline, CDR1 is LNHDA, CDR2 SQIVND (reference sequence). The length of the CDR3 is 19 residues. The CDR3 DNA is TGTGCCAGTAGTATCGGGGCCCGATGGACAGGGGGCTTGACAGATACGCAGTATTTT. Its translation is CASSIGARWTGGLTDTQYF. Full variable domain (rest looked up from reference TRBV19 and TRBJ2-3): DGGITQSPKYLFRKEGQNVTLSCEQNLNHDAMYWYRQDPGQGLRLIYYSQIVNDFQKGDIAEGYSVSREKKESFPLTVTSAQKNPTAFYLCASSIGARWTGGLTDTQYFGPGTRLTVL.

This clonotype was counted only a few times. CDR3 amino acids: CASSVGLVSYNEQFF. In DNA form, the CDR3 reads TGTGCCAGCAGCGTAGGACTAGTCTCCTACAATGAGCAGTTCTTC. The chain employs TRBV9 and TRBJ2-1; D possibly corresponds to TRBD2 (6 bases). The CDR3 runs to 15 residues. Trimming stripped 0 bases from V and 0 bases from J, with 7 bases between. Germline CDR1 SGDLS, CDR2 YYNGEE. Full variable domain (outside the CDR3, taken from reference TRBV9 and TRBJ2-1): DSGVTQTPKHLITATGQRVTLRCSPRSGDLSVYWYQQSLDQGLQFLIQYYNGEERAKGNILERFSAQQFPDLHSELNLSSLELGDSALYFCASSVGLVSYNEQFFGPGTRLTVL.

The rearrangement uses TRBV7-2 and TRBJ1-5; D is undetermined. V gave up 5 bases and J gave up 0 bases, with 8 bases separating them. CDR1 is SGHTA and CDR2 is FQGNSA in the germline V gene. This CDR3 spans 14 amino acids. The CDR3 reads CASSRTYSNQPQHF. The CDR3 DNA sequence: TGTGCCAGCAGCCGAACGTATAGCAATCAGCCCCAGCATTTT.

This clonotype was counted many times. The CDR3 loop reads CSARSVRLAGTYEQYF. As DNA, the CDR3 is TGCAGTGCTAGATCCGTTAGACTAGCGGGAACCTACGAGCAGTACTTC. The chain combines TRBV20-1 with TRBJ2-7; TRBD2 agrees at 11 bases. Germline V gene sequence: CDR1 DFQATT, CDR2 SNEGSKA (reference sequence). CDR3 length equals 16 residues. V lost 2 bases, J lost 2 bases, and 8 bases stayed unmatched.